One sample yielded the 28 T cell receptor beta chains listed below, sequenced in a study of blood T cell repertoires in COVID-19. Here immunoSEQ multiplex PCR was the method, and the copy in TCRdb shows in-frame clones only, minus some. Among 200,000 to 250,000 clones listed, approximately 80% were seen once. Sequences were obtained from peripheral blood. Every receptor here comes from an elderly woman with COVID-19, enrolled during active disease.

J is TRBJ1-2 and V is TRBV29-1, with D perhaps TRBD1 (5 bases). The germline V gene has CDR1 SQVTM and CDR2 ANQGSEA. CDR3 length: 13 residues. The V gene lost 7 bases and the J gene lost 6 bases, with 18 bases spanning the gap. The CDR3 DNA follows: TGCAGCGCACGAATGGACAAGAAGGATGGCTACACCTTC. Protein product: CSARMDKKDGYTF.

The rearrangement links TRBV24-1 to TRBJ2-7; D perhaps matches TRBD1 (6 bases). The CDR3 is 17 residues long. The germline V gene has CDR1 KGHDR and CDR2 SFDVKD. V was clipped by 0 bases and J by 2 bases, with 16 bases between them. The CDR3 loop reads CATSDLLQGSSTYEQYF. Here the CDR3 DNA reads TGTGCCACCAGTGATTTGTTACAGGGAAGTTCCACCTACGAGCAGTACTTC.

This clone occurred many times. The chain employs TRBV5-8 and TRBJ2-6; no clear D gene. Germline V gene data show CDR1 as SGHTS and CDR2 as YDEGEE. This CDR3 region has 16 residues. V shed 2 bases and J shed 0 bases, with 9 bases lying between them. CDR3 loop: CASSFTQSSGANVLTF. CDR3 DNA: TGTGCCAGCAGCTTTACACAGAGCTCTGGGGCCAACGTCCTGACTTTC.

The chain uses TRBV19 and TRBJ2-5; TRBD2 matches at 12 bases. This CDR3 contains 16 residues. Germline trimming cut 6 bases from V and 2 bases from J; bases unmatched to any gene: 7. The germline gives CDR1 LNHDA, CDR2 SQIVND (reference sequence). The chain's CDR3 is CASRASGRAGQETQYF. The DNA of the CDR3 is TGTGCCAGTAGGGCTAGCGGGAGGGCGGGACAAGAGACCCAGTACTTC.

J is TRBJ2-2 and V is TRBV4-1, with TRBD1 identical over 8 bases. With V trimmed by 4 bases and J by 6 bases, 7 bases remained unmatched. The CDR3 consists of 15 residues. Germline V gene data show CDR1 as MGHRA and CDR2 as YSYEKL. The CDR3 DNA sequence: TGCGCCAGCAGCCTCTTGGACAGGGCGGCCGGGGAGCTGTTTTTT. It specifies CASSLLDRAAGELFF.

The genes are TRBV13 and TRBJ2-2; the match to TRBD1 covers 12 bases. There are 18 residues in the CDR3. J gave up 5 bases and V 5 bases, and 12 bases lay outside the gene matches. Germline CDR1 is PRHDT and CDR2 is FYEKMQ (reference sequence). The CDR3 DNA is TGTGCCAGCAGCCCGGGTCTACCGGGACAGGGGGCAACCGGGGAGCTGTTTTTT. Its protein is CASSPGLPGQGATGELFF. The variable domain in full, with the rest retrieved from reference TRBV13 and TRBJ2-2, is AAGVIQSPRHLIKEKRETATLKCYPIPRHDTVYWYQQGPGQDPQFLISFYEKMQSDKGSIPDRFSAQQFSDYHSELNMSSLELGDSALYFCASSPGLPGQGATGELFFGEGSRLTVL.

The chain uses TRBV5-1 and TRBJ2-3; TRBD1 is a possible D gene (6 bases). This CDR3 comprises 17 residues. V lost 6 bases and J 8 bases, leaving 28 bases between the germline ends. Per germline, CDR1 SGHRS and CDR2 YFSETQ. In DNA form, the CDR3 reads TGCGCCAGCACCCCGGGGCCAGGGGCAACTTCACGAGGTACGCAGTATTTT. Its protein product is CASTPGPGATSRGTQYF.

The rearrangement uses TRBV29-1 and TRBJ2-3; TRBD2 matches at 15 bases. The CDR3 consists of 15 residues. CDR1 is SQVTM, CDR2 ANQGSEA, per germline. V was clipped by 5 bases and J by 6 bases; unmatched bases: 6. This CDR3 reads CSVTGTSGRQDTQYF. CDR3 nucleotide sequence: TGCAGCGTTACAGGGACTAGCGGGAGGCAGGATACGCAGTATTTT.

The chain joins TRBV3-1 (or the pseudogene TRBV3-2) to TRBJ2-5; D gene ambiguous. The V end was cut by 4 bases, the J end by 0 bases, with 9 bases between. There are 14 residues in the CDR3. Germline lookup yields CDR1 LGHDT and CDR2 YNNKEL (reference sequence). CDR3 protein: CASSPWAYQETQYF. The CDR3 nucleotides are TGTGCCAGCAGCCCCTGGGCGTACCAAGAGACCCAGTACTTC.

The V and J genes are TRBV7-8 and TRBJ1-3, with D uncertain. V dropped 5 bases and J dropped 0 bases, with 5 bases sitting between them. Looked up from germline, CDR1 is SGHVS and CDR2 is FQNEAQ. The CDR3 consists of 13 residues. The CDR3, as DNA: TGTGCCAGCAGCGTCAACTCTGGAAACACCATATATTTT. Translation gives CASSVNSGNTIYF.

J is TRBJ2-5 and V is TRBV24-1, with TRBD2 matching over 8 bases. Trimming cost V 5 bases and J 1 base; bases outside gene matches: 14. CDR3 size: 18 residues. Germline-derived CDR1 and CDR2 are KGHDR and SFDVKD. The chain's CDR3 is CATSGWDVTGGTQETQYF. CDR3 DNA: TGTGCCACCAGTGGGTGGGATGTAACGGGAGGGACCCAAGAGACCCAGTACTTC.

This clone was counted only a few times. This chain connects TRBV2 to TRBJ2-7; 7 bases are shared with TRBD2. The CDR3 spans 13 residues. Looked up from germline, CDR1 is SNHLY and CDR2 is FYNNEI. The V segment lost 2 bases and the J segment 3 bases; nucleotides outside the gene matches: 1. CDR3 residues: CASSESGGYEQYF. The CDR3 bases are TGTGCCAGCAGTGAATCGGGAGGCTACGAGCAGTACTTC.

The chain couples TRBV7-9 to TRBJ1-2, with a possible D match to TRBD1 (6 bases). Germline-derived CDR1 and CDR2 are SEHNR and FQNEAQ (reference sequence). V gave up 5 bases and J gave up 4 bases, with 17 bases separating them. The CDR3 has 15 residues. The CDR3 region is CASSPGDPRAYGYTF. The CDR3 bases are TGTGCCAGCAGCCCAGGGGACCCACGCGCCTATGGCTACACCTTC.

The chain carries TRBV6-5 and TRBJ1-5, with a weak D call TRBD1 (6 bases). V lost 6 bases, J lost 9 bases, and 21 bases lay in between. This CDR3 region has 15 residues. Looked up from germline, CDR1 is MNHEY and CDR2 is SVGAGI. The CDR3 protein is CASSLADSKIGPQHF. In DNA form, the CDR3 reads TGTGCCAGCAGCCTAGCGGACAGCAAGATCGGGCCCCAGCATTTT.

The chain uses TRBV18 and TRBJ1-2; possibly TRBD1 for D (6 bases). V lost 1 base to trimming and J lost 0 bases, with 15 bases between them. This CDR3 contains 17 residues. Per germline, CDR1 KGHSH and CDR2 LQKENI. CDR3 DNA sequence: TGTGCCAGCTCACCACTCCCGCCGGACAGCCCTAACTATGGCTACACCTTC. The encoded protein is CASSPLPPDSPNYGYTF.

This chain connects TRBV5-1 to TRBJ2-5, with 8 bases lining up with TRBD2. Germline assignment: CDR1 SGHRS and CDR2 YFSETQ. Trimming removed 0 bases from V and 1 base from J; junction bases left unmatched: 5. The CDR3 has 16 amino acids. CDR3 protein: CASSLGASGSQETQYF. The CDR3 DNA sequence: TGCGCCAGCAGCTTGGGGGCTAGCGGGTCCCAAGAGACCCAGTACTTC. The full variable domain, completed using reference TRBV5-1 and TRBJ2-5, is KAGVTQTPRYLIKTRGQQVTLSCSPISGHRSVSWYQQTPGQGLQFLFEYFSETQRNKGNFPGRFSGRQFSNSRSEMNVSTLELGDSALYLCASSLGASGSQETQYFGPGTRLLVL.

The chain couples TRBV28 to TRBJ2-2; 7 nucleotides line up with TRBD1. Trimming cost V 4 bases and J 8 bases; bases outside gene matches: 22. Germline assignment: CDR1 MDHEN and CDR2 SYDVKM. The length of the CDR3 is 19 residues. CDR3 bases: TGTGCCAGCAGTTATCCGGGACACCGGTTAGGGGGCCGGAGGGGGGAGCTGTTTTTT. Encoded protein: CASSYPGHRLGGRRGELFF.

The CDR3 is CASSFGGGETEAFF. In nucleotides, the CDR3 is TGTGCCAGCAGCTTTGGCGGGGGAGAGACTGAAGCTTTCTTT. The rearrangement uses TRBV5-4 and TRBJ1-1, with D possibly being TRBD1 (5 bases). CDR3 size: 14 residues. Germline-derived CDR1 and CDR2 are SGHNT and YYREEE (reference sequence). V lost 2 bases, J lost 5 bases, and 13 bases lay in between. The whole variable domain, remainder taken from reference TRBV5-4 and TRBJ1-1, is ETGVTQSPTHLIKTRGQQVTLRCSSQSGHNTVSWYQQALGQGPQFIFQYYREEENGRGNFPPRFSGLQFPNYSSELNVNALELDDSALYLCASSFGGGETEAFFGQGTRLTVV.

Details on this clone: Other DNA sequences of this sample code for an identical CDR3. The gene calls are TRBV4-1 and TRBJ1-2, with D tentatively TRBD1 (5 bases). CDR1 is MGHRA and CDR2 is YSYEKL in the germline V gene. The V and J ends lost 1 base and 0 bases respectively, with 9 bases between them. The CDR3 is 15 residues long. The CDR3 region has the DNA TGCGCCAGCAGCCAAGGTCAGGGCACTAACTATGGCTACACCTTC. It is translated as CASSQGQGTNYGYTF.

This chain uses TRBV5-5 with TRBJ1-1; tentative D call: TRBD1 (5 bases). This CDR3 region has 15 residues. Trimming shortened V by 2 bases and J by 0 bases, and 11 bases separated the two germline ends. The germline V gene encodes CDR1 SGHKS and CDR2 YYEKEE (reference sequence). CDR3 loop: CASSFLVGLNTEAFF. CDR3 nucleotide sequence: TGTGCCAGCAGCTTTTTAGTGGGGCTGAACACTGAAGCTTTCTTT.

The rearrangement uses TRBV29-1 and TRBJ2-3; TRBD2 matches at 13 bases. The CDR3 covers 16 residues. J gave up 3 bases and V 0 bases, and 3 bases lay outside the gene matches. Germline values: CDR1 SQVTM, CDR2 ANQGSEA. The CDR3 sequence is CSVEEWTSGRTDTQYF. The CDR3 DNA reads TGCAGCGTTGAAGAGTGGACTAGCGGGAGAACAGATACGCAGTATTTT.

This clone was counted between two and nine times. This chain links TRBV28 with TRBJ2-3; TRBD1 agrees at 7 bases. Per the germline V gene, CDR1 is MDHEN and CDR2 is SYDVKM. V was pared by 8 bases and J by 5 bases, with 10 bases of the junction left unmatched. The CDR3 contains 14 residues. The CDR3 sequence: CASGRRGRLDTQYF. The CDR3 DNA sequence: TGTGCCAGCGGGAGAAGGGGGCGTTTAGATACGCAGTATTTT.

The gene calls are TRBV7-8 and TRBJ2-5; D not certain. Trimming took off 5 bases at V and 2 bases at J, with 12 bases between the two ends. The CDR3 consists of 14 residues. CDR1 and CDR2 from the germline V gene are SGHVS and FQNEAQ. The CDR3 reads CASSPSEAQETQYF. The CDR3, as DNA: TGTGCCAGCAGCCCGTCTGAAGCGCAAGAGACCCAGTACTTC.

CDR3 region: CASSPVSARDYGYTF. The CDR3, as DNA: TGTGCCAGCTCACCAGTCTCGGCCCGGGACTATGGCTACACCTTC. This rearrangement joins TRBV18 to TRBJ1-2; unclear D gene. The CDR3 consists of 15 residues. Germline assignment: CDR1 KGHSH and CDR2 LQKENI. V was trimmed by 2 bases and J by 3 bases, leaving 13 bases between them.

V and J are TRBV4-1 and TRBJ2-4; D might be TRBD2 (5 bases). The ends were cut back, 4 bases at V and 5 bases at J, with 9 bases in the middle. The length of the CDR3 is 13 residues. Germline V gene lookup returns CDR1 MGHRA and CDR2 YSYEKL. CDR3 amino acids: CASSPGVENIQYF. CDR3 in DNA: TGCGCCAGCAGCCCCGGGGTCGAAAACATTCAGTACTTC.

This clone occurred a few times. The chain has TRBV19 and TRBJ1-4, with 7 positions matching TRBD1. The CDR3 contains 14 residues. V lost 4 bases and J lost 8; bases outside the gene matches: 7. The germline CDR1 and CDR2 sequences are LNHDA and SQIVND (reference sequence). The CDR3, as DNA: TGTGCCAGTAGTAGGTTAGGGGGCTACGAAAAACTGTTTTTT. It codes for CASSRLGGYEKLFF.

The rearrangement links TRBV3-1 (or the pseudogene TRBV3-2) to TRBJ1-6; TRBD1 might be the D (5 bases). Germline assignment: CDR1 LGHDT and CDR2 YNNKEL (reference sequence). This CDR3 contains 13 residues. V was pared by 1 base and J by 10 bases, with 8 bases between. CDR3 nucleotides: TGTGCCAGCAGCCAAGGGGGCAAGTCACCCCTCCACTTT. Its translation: CASSQGGKSPLHF.

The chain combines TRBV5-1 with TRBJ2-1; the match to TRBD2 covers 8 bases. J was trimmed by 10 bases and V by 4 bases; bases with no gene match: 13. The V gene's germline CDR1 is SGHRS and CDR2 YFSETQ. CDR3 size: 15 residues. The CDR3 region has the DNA TGCGCCAGCAGCAGAGGGGATAGCGGGACGGGAGAGCAGTTCTTC. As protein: CASSRGDSGTGEQFF.